The 15 T cell receptor beta chains below were found in one sample sequenced in a study of blood T cell repertoires in COVID-19. Data came from immunoSEQ multiplex PCR; TCRdb stores just in-frame clones and leaves some out. There are 150,000 or so clones in the sample; approximately 87% occur only once, and approximately 10% lies in the top ten. Sequenced input: peripheral blood. The receptor set was obtained from a woman in her 70s with COVID-19, enrolled during active disease.

The V call is TRBV19, the J call TRBJ1-5; 8 bases fit TRBD1. Trimming at V came to 6 bases and at J to 5 bases, leaving 9 bases not matched to a gene. This CDR3 comprises 15 residues. The germline V gene has CDR1 LNHDA and CDR2 SQIVND (reference sequence). The CDR3 is CASRPRDRPYQPQHF. In DNA form, the CDR3 reads TGTGCCAGTAGGCCCCGGGACAGGCCTTATCAGCCCCAGCATTTT.

A remark on this clone: This sample includes further DNA sequences coding for the same CDR3. The chain joins TRBV7-6 to TRBJ1-2; TRBD1 agrees at 9 bases. The CDR3 is 13 amino acids. In germline, CDR1 is SGHVS, CDR2 FNYEAQ. Losses at the gene ends were 5 bases for V and 5 bases for J; bases not matched to a gene: 3. The CDR3 spells CASSPGQGYGYTF. DNA of the CDR3: TGTGCCAGCAGCCCGGGACAGGGTTATGGCTACACCTTC.

The rearrangement joins TRBV7-3 to TRBJ1-1, with a weak D call TRBD1 (5 bases). Germline V CDR1 and CDR2: SGHTA, FQGTGA. V was trimmed by 4 bases and J by 2 bases, leaving 8 bases between them. The CDR3 extends over 13 amino acids. CDR3 in amino acids: CASSWGGNTEAFF. DNA of the CDR3: TGTGCCAGCAGCTGGGGGGGAAACACTGAAGCTTTCTTT.

This chain connects TRBV28 to TRBJ1-2, with D uncertain. CDR3 size: 15 residues. V was cut by 5 bases and J by 8 bases, with 21 bases left in between. CDR1 is MDHEN, CDR2 SYDVKM, per germline. CDR3 in amino acids: CASSPSAGESRGYTF. In DNA form, the CDR3 reads TGTGCCAGCAGTCCATCGGCCGGAGAATCCCGCGGCTACACCTTC.

The gene calls are TRBV15 and TRBJ1-1; D is undetermined. CDR1 is LNHNV and CDR2 is YYDKDF in the germline V gene (reference sequence). The CDR3 consists of 15 residues. V was shortened by 6 bases and J by 5 bases, with 19 bases between the two germline ends. The CDR3 sequence is CATRFRTSPGTEAFF. The CDR3 nucleotides read TGTGCCACCAGGTTCAGGACTTCCCCGGGTACTGAAGCTTTCTTT.

The CDR3, as DNA: TGTGCCAGCTCGGGAAGGACAGGGGGCCTAGATTCACCCCTCCACTTT. Its protein product is CASSGRTGGLDSPLHF. The rearrangement links TRBV18 to TRBJ1-6, with 11 bases aligning to TRBD1. Germline trimming cut 6 bases from V and 8 bases from J; bases unmatched to any gene: 9. There are 16 residues in the CDR3. CDR1 is KGHSH, CDR2 LQKENI, per germline.

This clone was seen once. This chain connects TRBV12-3 or TRBV12-4 to TRBJ1-6; the D gene is possibly TRBD1 (6 bases). This CDR3 contains 13 residues. Trimming took 5 bases from V and 14 from J, leaving 16 bases between them. The CDR3 DNA reads as TGTGCCAGCAGTCTGGGACACCCGATAGCCCTCCACTTT. It codes for CASSLGHPIALHF.

The rearrangement links TRBV5-5 to TRBJ2-7; maybe TRBD1 (6 bases). Trimming left V 3 bases short and J 5 bases short, with 9 bases between. CDR1 SGHKS and CDR2 YYEKEE come from the germline V gene (reference sequence). The CDR3 sequence is 12 residues long. The CDR3 sequence: CASSSTGDEQYF. In DNA, the CDR3 is TGTGCCAGCAGCTCGACAGGTGACGAGCAGTACTTC.

The V call is TRBV5-1, the J call TRBJ2-2; the match to TRBD2 covers 7 bases. CDR1 SGHRS and CDR2 YFSETQ come from the germline V gene. The CDR3 has 15 amino acids. The V gene end was trimmed by 4 bases and the J gene end by 2 bases; junction bases not matched to a gene: 5. The CDR3 reads CASSTRDYNTGELFF. The CDR3, as DNA: TGCGCCAGCAGCACCCGGGACTACAACACCGGGGAGCTGTTTTTT.

The rearrangement links TRBV10-3 to TRBJ1-6; D may be TRBD1 (5 bases). CDR1 and CDR2 (germline): ENHRY, SYGVKD. V lost 6 bases to trimming and J lost 7 bases, with 10 bases between them. CDR3 length equals 13 residues. Here the CDR3 reads CAIRGGANSPLHF. Here the CDR3 DNA reads TGTGCCATCAGGGGGGGAGCAAATTCACCCCTCCACTTT.

The V call is TRBV7-2, the J call TRBJ2-3, with 11 bases identical to TRBD2. The CDR3 runs 17 residues. Germline-derived CDR1 and CDR2 are SGHTA and FQGNSA. Trimming at V came to 1 base and at J to 8 bases, leaving 11 bases not matched to a gene. DNA of the CDR3: TGTGCCAGCAGCTTAGGGCCTAGCGGGGGGACCCGGGGTACGCAGTATTTT. It specifies CASSLGPSGGTRGTQYF.

V gene TRBV5-6 combines with J gene TRBJ2-6; D is possibly TRBD1 (6 bases). Trimming pared 3 bases from V and 0 bases from J, leaving 13 bases between. This CDR3 comprises 17 residues. CDR1 is SGHDT, CDR2 YYEEEE, per germline. This CDR3 reads CASSYGQRSSGANVLTF. The CDR3, as DNA: TGTGCCAGCAGCTACGGACAGCGGAGCTCTGGGGCCAACGTCCTGACTTTC.

The chain is built from TRBV5-1 and TRBJ2-1; weak D call: TRBD2 (5 bases). Between the trimmed V and J ends, which lost 0 bases and 10 bases, there was a span of 11 bases. CDR1 and CDR2 (germline): SGHRS, YFSETQ. The CDR3 is made up of 13 amino acids. The CDR3 coding sequence is TGCGCCAGCAGCTTGGTCCTGGGCGGGGAGCAGTTCTTC. Its protein product is CASSLVLGGEQFF. The variable domain in full, with the rest retrieved from reference TRBV5-1 and TRBJ2-1, is KAGVTQTPRYLIKTRGQQVTLSCSPISGHRSVSWYQQTPGQGLQFLFEYFSETQRNKGNFPGRFSGRQFSNSRSEMNVSTLELGDSALYLCASSLVLGGEQFFGPGTRLTVL.

The chain joins TRBV28 to TRBJ2-5; 10 bases are a match to TRBD2. The germline gives CDR1 MDHEN, CDR2 SYDVKM. The CDR3 runs to 16 residues. V was clipped by 2 bases and J by 4 bases; unmatched bases: 7. The CDR3 sequence is CASSLAAGGIGETQYF. CDR3 DNA sequence: TGTGCCAGCAGTTTAGCAGCGGGGGGGATTGGAGAGACCCAGTACTTC.

The chain employs TRBV5-1 and TRBJ2-7, with a tentative D call TRBD1 (5 bases). CDR3 length equals 14 residues. Trimming shortened V by 5 bases and J by 0 bases, and 12 bases separated the two germline ends. The germline V gene has CDR1 SGHRS and CDR2 YFSETQ. The CDR3 sequence: CASRSQASSYEQYF. The CDR3, as DNA: TGCGCCAGCAGGTCACAGGCGAGCTCCTACGAGCAGTACTTC.